This T cell receptor beta chain was recovered during a study of cytomegalovirus exposure and HLA in healthy donors. Findings of the study overall: The study listed 164 cytomegalovirus-associated TCR beta chains. Most TCR sequences were seen very rarely across donors, but some public TCRs occurred in many.

Assay used: immunoSEQ multiplex PCR; TCRdb lists only in-frame clones, some missing. Of some 260,000 clones in the sample, roughly 87% were seen once. About this clone itself: The antigen is unknown.

The CDR3 contains 16 residues. V lost 3 bases, J lost 5 bases, and 7 bases stayed unmatched. CDR1 MGHRA and CDR2 YSYEKL come from the germline V gene. The chain employs TRBV4-1 and TRBJ2-1, with 10 bases identical to TRBD1. The source material was PBMCs. The sequence was obtained from a woman younger than 45 in good health and CMV-seronegative. CDR3 nucleotide sequence: TGCGCCAGCAGCCATCCCGGGACAGGGGTGGACAATGAGCAGTTCTTC. Amino acids: CASSHPGTGVDNEQFF.